The following is a T cell receptor (beta chain) sequence with its context. Its antigen is unidentified. Clones were sequenced by immunoSEQ multiplex PCR, and TCRdb holds only the in-frame ones, with some missing. In the table there are 120,000 or so clones, 75% to 90% of which are singletons. These data come from a study of T cell responses to AZD1222 COVID-19 vaccine. Whole-study results and caveats: Across the whole spike, CD4 TCRs peaked at regions 160-218 and 743-854. Elevations in Spike-specific TCR breadth and depth followed administration of two AZD1222 doses. As reported, nearly half of all spike-specific TCRs target variant regions that are unmutated. All repertoire sampling was performed exclusively after the peak T cell response.

CDR3 size: 18 residues. Germline values: CDR1 MDHEN, CDR2 SYDVKM. J gave up 3 bases and V 3 bases, and 17 bases lay outside the gene matches. The input for sequencing was peripheral blood, taken 28 days after the second AZD1222 dose. The rearrangement uses TRBV28 and TRBJ2-7; 7 bases fit TRBD1. The TCR originated in an adult who received the AZD1222 COVID-19 vaccine. The CDR3: CASSLQRGRGQSNYEQYF. Here the CDR3 DNA reads TGTGCCAGCAGTTTGCAACGGGGAAGGGGGCAAAGTAACTACGAGCAGTACTTC.